The 22 T cell receptor beta chains below were found in one sample sequenced in a study of blood T cell repertoires in COVID-19. Here immunoSEQ multiplex PCR was the method, and the copy in TCRdb shows in-frame clones only, minus some. The repertoire holds approximately 100,000 clones, with just under 95% as singletons. Sequencing was done on a sample of peripheral blood. Source of these receptors: a man between 65 and 85 years old with acute or convalescent COVID-19.

The chain employs TRBV29-1 and TRBJ1-5, with D perhaps matching TRBD1 (5 bases). Trimming left V 6 bases short and J 6 bases short, with 12 bases between. CDR1 SQVTM and CDR2 ANQGSEA come from the germline V gene. The CDR3 has 12 amino acids. CDR3 residues: CSVGQGLQPQHF. For the CDR3, the DNA is TGCAGCGTCGGACAAGGGCTTCAGCCCCAGCATTTT.

The chain recombines TRBV12-3 or TRBV12-4 with TRBJ1-4; D uncertain. V was pared by 5 bases and J by 5 bases, with 9 bases between. This CDR3 region has 13 residues. Here the CDR3 reads CASSPTRNEKLFF. The CDR3 DNA follows: TGTGCCAGCAGTCCAACCAGGAATGAAAAACTGTTTTTT.

The chain carries TRBV11-2 and TRBJ1-1, with D possibly matching TRBD1 (5 bases). V was clipped by 1 base and J by 0 bases, with 9 bases between them. Per the germline V gene, CDR1 is SGHAT and CDR2 is FQNNGV. The CDR3 totals 15 residues. CDR3 coding DNA: TGTGCCAGCAGCTTAGTGGGGCAGGTGAACACTGAAGCTTTCTTT. The encoded protein is CASSLVGQVNTEAFF. Full variable domain (missing parts from reference TRBV11-2 and TRBJ1-1): EAGVAQSPRYKIIEKRQSVAFWCNPISGHATLYWYQQILGQGPKLLIQFQNNGVVDDSQLPKDRFSAERLKGVDSTLKIQPAKLEDSAVYLCASSLVGQVNTEAFFGQGTRLTVV.

DNA of the CDR3: TGTGCCAGCAGTGAATCTTTAGGGACAGCAAATTCACCCCTCCACTTT. It is translated as CASSESLGTANSPLHF. The chain combines TRBV6-1 with TRBJ1-6, with TRBD1 matching 7 bases. Trimming at V came to 2 bases and at J to 7 bases, leaving 8 bases not matched to a gene. The CDR3 is 16 residues long. Germline V gives CDR1 MNHNS, CDR2 SASEGT.

This chain joins TRBV11-2 and TRBJ1-2; 7 positions agree with TRBD1. Per germline, CDR1 SGHAT and CDR2 FQNNGV. Trimming cost V 1 base and J 7 bases; bases outside gene matches: 6. CDR3 length: 14 residues. CDR3 bases: TGTGCCAGCAGCTTAGCCGACAGGGACGGTGGCTACACCTTC. Amino acid sequence: CASSLADRDGGYTF.

The chain combines TRBV24-1 with TRBJ1-2; D remains unclear. This CDR3 comprises 14 residues. Trimming stripped 7 bases from V and 2 bases from J, with 13 bases between. From germline, CDR1 is KGHDR and CDR2 SFDVKD. CDR3 protein: CATSESLMNYGYTF. The CDR3 region has the DNA TGTGCCACCAGCGAGTCACTAATGAACTATGGCTACACCTTC.

This rearrangement joins TRBV27 to TRBJ2-2; 12 positions agree with TRBD2. The length of the CDR3 is 17 residues. Germline CDR1 MNHEY, CDR2 SMNVEV (reference sequence). The V segment lost 7 bases and the J segment 2 bases; nucleotides outside the gene matches: 8. The CDR3 loop is CASTKPGLAGNTGELFF. In nucleotides, the CDR3 is TGTGCCAGCACGAAACCCGGACTAGCGGGAAACACCGGGGAGCTGTTTTTT.

This chain links TRBV15 with TRBJ1-1; maybe TRBD1 (5 bases). The CDR3 length is 15 residues. The germline V gene has CDR1 LNHNV and CDR2 YYDKDF (reference sequence). V gave up 5 bases and J gave up 3 bases, with 16 bases separating them. CDR3 residues: CATSRWGDGHTEAFF. CDR3 coding DNA: TGTGCCACCAGCCGGTGGGGGGACGGTCACACTGAAGCTTTCTTT.

V and J are TRBV18 and TRBJ1-5, with 10 bases that match TRBD1. V shed 2 bases and J 7 bases; nucleotides not matched to a gene: 2. The CDR3 consists of 14 residues. CDR1 is KGHSH, CDR2 LQKENI, per germline. This chain's CDR3 is CASSPGTGEQPQHF. CDR3 DNA sequence: TGTGCCAGCTCACCAGGGACAGGGGAACAGCCCCAGCATTTT. The variable domain in full, with the rest retrieved from reference TRBV18 and TRBJ1-5, is NAGVMQNPRHLVRRRGQEARLRCSPMKGHSHVYWYRQLPEEGLKFMVYLQKENIIDESGMPKERFSAEFPKEGPSILRIQQVVRGDSAAYFCASSPGTGEQPQHFGDGTRLSIL.

The chain joins TRBV6-5 to TRBJ1-2; a weak D match, TRBD1 (5 bases). Trimming left V 2 bases short and J 7 bases short, with 11 bases between. Germline V gene data show CDR1 as MNHEY and CDR2 as SVGAGI. This CDR3 comprises 13 residues. The CDR3 DNA reads TGTGCCAGCAGTTACGGAGGGGACTCTGGCTACACCTTC. Protein: CASSYGGDSGYTF.

The chain joins TRBV5-6 to TRBJ2-1, with D hard to call. The CDR3 extends over 15 amino acids. Germline values: CDR1 SGHDT, CDR2 YYEEEE. The ends were cut back, 0 bases at V and 0 bases at J, with 7 bases in the middle. The CDR3 region has the DNA TGTGCCAGCAGCTTGGGGCGGCGCTCCTACAATGAGCAGTTCTTC. Its translation is CASSLGRRSYNEQFF.

The V and J genes are TRBV5-8 and TRBJ2-6; 10 bases fit TRBD1. Per germline, CDR1 SGHTS and CDR2 YDEGEE. V was pared by 7 bases and J by 0 bases, with 13 bases of the junction left unmatched. The CDR3 runs 19 residues. The CDR3 nucleotides are TGTGCCAGCCCTCGGGGGACAGGGGTTTCTTACTCTGGGGCCAACGTCCTGACTTTC. Translating gives CASPRGTGVSYSGANVLTF.

The chain joins TRBV30 to TRBJ2-5; either TRBD1 or TRBD2 may supply D (5 bases each). The CDR3 runs 15 residues. The germline V gene encodes CDR1 GTSNPN and CDR2 SVGIG (reference sequence). Trimming cost V 5 bases and J 2 bases, with 18 bases left between them. In nucleotides, the CDR3 is TGTGCCTGGGACAGAGGGTACGGGGAACAAGAGACCCAGTACTTC. Protein: CAWDRGYGEQETQYF.

The chain has TRBV18 and TRBJ2-2, with 7 nucleotides matching TRBD2. CDR1 KGHSH and CDR2 LQKENI come from the germline V gene. The V and J ends lost 3 bases and 6 bases, in that order; junction bases with no gene match: 4. This CDR3 comprises 14 residues. The CDR3, as DNA: TGTGCCAGCTCACCGCCGGGAGGCGCCGGGGAGCTGTTTTTT. Translating gives CASSPPGGAGELFF.

V gene TRBV15 combines with J gene TRBJ2-1; 10 nucleotides line up with TRBD2. Germline V gives CDR1 LNHNV, CDR2 YYDKDF (reference sequence). The CDR3 loop spans 14 amino acids. V gave up 9 bases and J gave up 3 bases; unmatched junction bases: 5. CDR3 region: CATRLAGDYNEQFF. CDR3 DNA: TGTGCCACACGCCTAGCGGGAGACTACAATGAGCAGTTCTTC. Supplemented by reference TRBV15 and TRBJ2-1, the full variable domain reads DAMVIQNPRYQVTQFGKPVTLSCSQTLNHNVMYWYQQKSSQAPKLLFHYYDKDFNNEADTPDNFQSRRPNTSFCFLDIRSPGLGDTAMYLCATRLAGDYNEQFFGPGTRLTVL.

The J gene is TRBJ2-7, the V gene TRBV6-5, with a weak D call TRBD2 (6 bases). CDR3 size: 13 residues. CDR1 MNHEY and CDR2 SVGAGI come from the germline V gene. V was trimmed by 0 bases and J by 9 bases, leaving 12 bases between them. DNA for the CDR3: TGTGCCAGCAGTTACTCGACACTAGCCCCGCAGTACTTC. Translating it yields CASSYSTLAPQYF.

The V and J genes are TRBV3-1 (or the pseudogene TRBV3-2) and TRBJ2-7, with D unresolved. The CDR3 sequence is 13 residues long. Germline CDR1 LGHDT, CDR2 YNNKEL (reference sequence). Trimming shortened V by 2 bases and J by 3 bases, and 8 bases separated the two germline ends. The CDR3 sequence: CASSQNIVYEQYF. In DNA, the CDR3 is TGTGCCAGCAGCCAAAACATCGTCTACGAGCAGTACTTC.

The genes are TRBV11-2 and TRBJ1-6; the D gene is possibly TRBD1 (5 bases). CDR3 length: 16 residues. V shed 6 bases and J shed 11 bases, with 23 bases lying between them. Looked up from germline, CDR1 is SGHAT and CDR2 is FQNNGV. CDR3 DNA: TGTGCCAGCAGGGACTATCGGTGGGGGAGAAGGGCACCCCTCCACTTT. This gives the protein CASRDYRWGRRAPLHF.

The rearrangement links TRBV5-5 to TRBJ2-7; D gene unclear. The germline CDR1 and CDR2 sequences are SGHKS and YYEKEE (reference sequence). The CDR3 spans 12 residues. Trimming stripped 4 bases from V and 5 bases from J, with 10 bases between. The CDR3 loop is CASSPLRDEQYF. CDR3 DNA: TGTGCCAGCAGCCCCCTACGGGACGAGCAGTACTTC.

The chain employs TRBV5-1 and TRBJ2-7; no clear D. Trimming cost V 8 bases and J 2 bases, with 5 bases left between them. Germline lookup yields CDR1 SGHRS and CDR2 YFSETQ. This CDR3 is 10 amino acids long. The CDR3 DNA follows: TGCGCCAGGACACCCTACGAGCAGTACTTC. Amino acids: CARTPYEQYF.

This sequence joins TRBV3-1 (or the pseudogene TRBV3-2) and TRBJ1-6, with 10 nucleotides matching TRBD1. Germline values: CDR1 LGHDT, CDR2 YNNKEL (reference sequence). Germline trimming cut 5 bases from V and 7 bases from J; bases unmatched to any gene: 8. The CDR3 is 16 amino acids. DNA for the CDR3: TGTGCCAGCAGCAAGCGACTGGACAGGGGGAATTCACCCCTCCACTTT. Translating gives CASSKRLDRGNSPLHF.

The rearrangement joins TRBV27 to TRBJ2-7, with 9 bases that match TRBD1. V gave up 4 bases and J gave up 4 bases; unmatched junction bases: 5. The germline V gene encodes CDR1 MNHEY and CDR2 SMNVEV (reference sequence). This CDR3 comprises 14 residues. This CDR3 is CASSSPGQGYEQYF. For the CDR3, the DNA is TGTGCCAGCAGTTCCCCGGGACAGGGTTACGAGCAGTACTTC.